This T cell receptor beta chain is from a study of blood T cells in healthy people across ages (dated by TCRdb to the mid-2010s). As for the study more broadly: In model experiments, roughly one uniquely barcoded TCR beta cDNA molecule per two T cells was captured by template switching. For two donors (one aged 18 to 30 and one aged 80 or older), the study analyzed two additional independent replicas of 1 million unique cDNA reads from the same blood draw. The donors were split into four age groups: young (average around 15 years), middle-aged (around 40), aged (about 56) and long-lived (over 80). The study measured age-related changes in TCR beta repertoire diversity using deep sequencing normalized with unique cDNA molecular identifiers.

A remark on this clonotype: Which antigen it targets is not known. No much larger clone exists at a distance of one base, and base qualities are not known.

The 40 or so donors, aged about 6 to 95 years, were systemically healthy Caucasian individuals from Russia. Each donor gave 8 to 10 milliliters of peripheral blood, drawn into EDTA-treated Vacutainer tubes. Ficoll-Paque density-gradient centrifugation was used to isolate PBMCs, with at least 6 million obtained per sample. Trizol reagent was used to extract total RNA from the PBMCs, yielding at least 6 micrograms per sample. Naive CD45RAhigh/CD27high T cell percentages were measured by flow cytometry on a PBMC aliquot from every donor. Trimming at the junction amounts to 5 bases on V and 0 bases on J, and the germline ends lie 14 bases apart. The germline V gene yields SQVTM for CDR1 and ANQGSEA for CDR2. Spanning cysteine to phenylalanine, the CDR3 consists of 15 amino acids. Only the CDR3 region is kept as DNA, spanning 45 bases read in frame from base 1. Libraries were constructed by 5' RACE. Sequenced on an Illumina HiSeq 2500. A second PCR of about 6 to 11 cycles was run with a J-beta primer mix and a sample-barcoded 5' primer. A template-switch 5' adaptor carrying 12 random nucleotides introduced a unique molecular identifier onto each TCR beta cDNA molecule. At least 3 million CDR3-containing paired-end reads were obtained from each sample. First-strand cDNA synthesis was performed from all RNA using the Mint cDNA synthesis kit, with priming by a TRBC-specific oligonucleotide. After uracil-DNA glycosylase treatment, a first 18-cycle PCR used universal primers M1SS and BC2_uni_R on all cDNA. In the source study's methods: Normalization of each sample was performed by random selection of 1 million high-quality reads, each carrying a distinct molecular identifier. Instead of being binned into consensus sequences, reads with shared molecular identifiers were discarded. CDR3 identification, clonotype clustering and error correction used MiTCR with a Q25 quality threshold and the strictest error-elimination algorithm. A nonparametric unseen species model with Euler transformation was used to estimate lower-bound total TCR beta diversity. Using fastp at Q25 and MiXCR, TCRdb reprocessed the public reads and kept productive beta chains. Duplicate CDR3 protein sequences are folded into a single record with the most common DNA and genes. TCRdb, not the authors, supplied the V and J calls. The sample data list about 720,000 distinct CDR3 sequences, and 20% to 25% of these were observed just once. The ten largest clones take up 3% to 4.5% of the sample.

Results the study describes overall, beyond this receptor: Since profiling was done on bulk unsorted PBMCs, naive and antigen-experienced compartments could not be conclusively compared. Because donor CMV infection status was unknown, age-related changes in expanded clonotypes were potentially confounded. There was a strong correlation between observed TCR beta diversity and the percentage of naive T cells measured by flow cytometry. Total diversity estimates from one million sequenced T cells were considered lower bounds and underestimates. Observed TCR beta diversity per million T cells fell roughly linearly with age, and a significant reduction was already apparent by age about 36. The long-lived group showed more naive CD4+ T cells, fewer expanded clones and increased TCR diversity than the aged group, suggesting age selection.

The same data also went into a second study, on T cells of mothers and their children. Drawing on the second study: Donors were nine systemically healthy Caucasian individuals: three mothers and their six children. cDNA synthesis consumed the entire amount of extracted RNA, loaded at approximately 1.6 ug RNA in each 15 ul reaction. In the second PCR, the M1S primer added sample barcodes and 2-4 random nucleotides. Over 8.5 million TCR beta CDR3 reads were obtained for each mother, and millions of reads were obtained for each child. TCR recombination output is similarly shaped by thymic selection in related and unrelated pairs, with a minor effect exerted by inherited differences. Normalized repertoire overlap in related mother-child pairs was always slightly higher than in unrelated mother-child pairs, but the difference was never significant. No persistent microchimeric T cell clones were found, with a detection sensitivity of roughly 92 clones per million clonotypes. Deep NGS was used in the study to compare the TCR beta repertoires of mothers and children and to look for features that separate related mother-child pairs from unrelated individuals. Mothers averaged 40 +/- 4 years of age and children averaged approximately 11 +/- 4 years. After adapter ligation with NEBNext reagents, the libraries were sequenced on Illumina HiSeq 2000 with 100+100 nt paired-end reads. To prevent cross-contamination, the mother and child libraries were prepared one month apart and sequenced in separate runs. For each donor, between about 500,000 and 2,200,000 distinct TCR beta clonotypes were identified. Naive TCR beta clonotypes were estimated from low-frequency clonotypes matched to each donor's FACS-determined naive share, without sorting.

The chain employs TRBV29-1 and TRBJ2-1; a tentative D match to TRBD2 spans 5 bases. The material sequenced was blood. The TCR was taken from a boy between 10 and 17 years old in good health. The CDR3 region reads CSVIAYLSSYNEQFF. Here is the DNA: TGCAGCGTTATAGCGTACCTGAGCTCCTACAATGAGCAGTTCTTC.